This T cell receptor beta chain was obtained from a study of cytomegalovirus exposure and HLA in healthy donors. Sequencing was performed with immunoSEQ multiplex PCR; in TCRdb, only in-frame clones are kept and a portion is missing. The repertoire holds some 56,000 clones, with 90% to 95% as singletons. Study conclusions and caveats: According to the study, 160 or so TCR beta chains were cytomegalovirus-associated. According to a subsequent analysis, TCR clusters from the first cohort were inclined to appear together in the roughly 120 validation repertoires. Most TCR sequences were uncommon, yet certain public TCRs appeared in many donors.

The donors were in the roughly 120-subject validation cohort, distinct from the roughly 700-subject first cohort. A note on this clone: Antigen unknown.

V was cut by 5 bases and J by 6 bases, with 14 bases left in between. The CDR3 loop spans 14 amino acids. The germline gives CDR1 SGHTA, CDR2 FQGNSA. This clonotype originated in a woman between 18 and 29 years old in good health and CMV-seropositive. The chain has TRBV7-2 and TRBJ1-5; D is unclear. Sequenced input: PBMCs. The CDR3 region is CASSPAGSSQPQHF. The CDR3 DNA reads TGTGCCAGCAGCCCAGCGGGATCGAGTCAGCCCCAGCATTTT.